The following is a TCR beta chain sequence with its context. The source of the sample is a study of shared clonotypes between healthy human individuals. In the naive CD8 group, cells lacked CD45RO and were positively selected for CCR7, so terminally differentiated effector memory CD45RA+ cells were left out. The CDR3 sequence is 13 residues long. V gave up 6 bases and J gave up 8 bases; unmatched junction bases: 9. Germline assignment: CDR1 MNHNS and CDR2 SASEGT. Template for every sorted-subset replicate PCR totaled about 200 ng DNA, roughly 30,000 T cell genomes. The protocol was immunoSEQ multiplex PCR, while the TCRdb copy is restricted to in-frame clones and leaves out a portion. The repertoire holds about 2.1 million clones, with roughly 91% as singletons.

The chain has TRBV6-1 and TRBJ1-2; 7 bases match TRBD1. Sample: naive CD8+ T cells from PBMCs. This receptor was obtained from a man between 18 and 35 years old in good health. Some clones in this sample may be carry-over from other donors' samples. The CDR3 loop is CASRTWDRRGYTF. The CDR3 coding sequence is TGTGCCAGCAGGACTTGGGACAGAAGGGGCTACACCTTC.